Each of the 17 T cell receptor beta chains below was sequenced from the same sample in a study of T cells in Graves' hyperthyroidism and ophthalmopathy. Regions amplified from RNA transcripts were the TCR beta CDR3 regions. HTBI primers drove first-round RT-PCR of the TCR CDR3. TCRdb fed the multiplex PCR reads into MiXCR, producing one record per CDR3 protein. This table holds approximately 360,000 distinct CDR3 sequences, 15% to 18% found once. Source material: blood. These receptors were taken from a woman under 30 with Graves' hyperthyroidism that later progressed to Graves' ophthalmopathy.

This clonotype came up many times. The gene calls are TRBV5-1 and TRBJ2-7, with D tentatively TRBD1 or TRBD2 (5 bases each). Per germline, CDR1 SGHRS and CDR2 YFSETQ. Trimming stripped 4 bases from V and 3 bases from J, with 8 bases between. The CDR3 covers 12 residues. CDR3 amino acids: CASSHGGYEQYF. CDR3 in DNA: TGCGCCAGCAGCCATGGGGGCTACGAGCAGTACTTC.

The chain employs TRBV15 and TRBJ1-5; no clear D gene. Germline V gene data show CDR1 as LNHNV and CDR2 as YYDKDF (reference sequence). CDR3 length: 15 residues. V lost 0 bases to trimming and J lost 0 bases, with 6 bases between them. CDR3 residues: CATSRDRFSNQPQHF. For the CDR3, the DNA is TGTGCCACCAGCAGAGATCGTTTTAGCAATCAGCCCCAGCATTTT.

The V call is TRBV29-1, the J call TRBJ1-2, with 8 bases that match TRBD1. Germline V lookup: CDR1 SQVTM, CDR2 ANQGSEA. The J segment lost 5 bases and the V segment lost 6 bases, leaving 5 bases of the junction unmatched. This CDR3 is 12 amino acids long. The CDR3 sequence: CSVDRENYGYTF. DNA for the CDR3: TGCAGCGTGGACAGGGAAAATTATGGCTACACCTTC.

At least ten counts were recorded for this clonotype. The chain employs TRBV11-2 and TRBJ2-5; maybe TRBD2 (6 bases). With 8 bases removed from V and 4 bases from J, the gap between germline ends came to 17 bases. Germline V lookup: CDR1 SGHAT, CDR2 FQNNGV. The CDR3 contains 14 residues. The CDR3 DNA follows: TGTGCCAGCCAACCACTCGGGACTGGAGAGACCCAGTACTTC. This sequence encodes CASQPLGTGETQYF.

The table lists this clonotype with many counts. V is TRBV14 and J is TRBJ2-7; tentative D call: TRBD2 (5 bases). The CDR3 sequence is 13 residues long. Germline CDR1 reads SGHDN; CDR2 reads FVKESK. V gave up 4 bases and J gave up 2 bases, with 9 bases separating them. The CDR3 region is CASSPPGTYEQYF. The CDR3 DNA reads as TGTGCCAGCAGCCCACCGGGGACCTACGAGCAGTACTTC. The full variable domain, completed using reference TRBV14 and TRBJ2-7, is EAGVTQFPSHSVIEKGQTVTLRCDPISGHDNLYWYRRVMGKEIKFLLHFVKESKQDESGMPNNRFLAERTGGTYSTLKVQPAELEDSGVYFCASSPPGTYEQYFGPGTRLTVT.

This sequence joins TRBV29-1 and TRBJ1-1; no firm D call. Germline lookup yields CDR1 SQVTM and CDR2 ANQGSEA. V lost 0 bases and J 11 bases, leaving 10 bases between the germline ends. The CDR3 runs to 11 residues. In DNA form, the CDR3 reads TGCAGCGTTGAAGAAGGCCTCGGGGCTTTCTTT. It yields the protein CSVEEGLGAFF.

Regarding this clonotype: A much larger clone differs by one base, so this may be a read error. The V gene is TRBV29-1, the J gene TRBJ2-5; D tentatively reads TRBD1 or TRBD2 (5 bases each). CDR3 size: 18 residues. The germline V gene encodes CDR1 SQVTM and CDR2 ANQGSEA. V lost 4 bases and J lost 5, with 29 bases in between. Written as DNA, the CDR3 is TGCAGCGTTGGCCCTCCGGCGAGAGGGGCAGCATTGGGGGAGACCCAGTACTTC. Residues: CSVGPPARGAALGETQYF.

This clonotype showed up many times. The rearrangement links TRBV6-2 or TRBV6-3 to TRBJ2-1; 7 nucleotides line up with TRBD2. The CDR3 runs to 18 residues. The germline CDR1 and CDR2 sequences are MNHEY and SVGEGT. V trimming: 5 bases; J trimming: 5 bases; junction bases outside the gene matches: 18. The CDR3 region is CASSVGGSAALIHNEQFF. The DNA of the CDR3 is TGTGCCAGCAGTGTGGGGGGGTCTGCGGCCCTCATCCACAATGAGCAGTTCTTC.

The CDR3 sequence is CASSWTGIDEQYF. The CDR3 nucleotides read TGTGCCAGCAGCTGGACAGGGATCGACGAGCAGTACTTC. The chain has TRBV7-6 and TRBJ2-7; the match to TRBD1 covers 8 bases. From germline, CDR1 is SGHVS and CDR2 FNYEAQ. J lost 5 bases, V lost 4 bases, and 4 bases had no gene match. CDR3 size: 13 residues.

This clonotype showed up many times. The V gene is TRBV2, the J gene TRBJ1-5; D may be TRBD1 (5 bases). The V and J ends lost 9 bases and 3 bases respectively, with 12 bases between them. The CDR3 sequence is 13 residues long. Germline values: CDR1 SNHLY, CDR2 FYNNEI. The DNA for the CDR3 is TGTGCCAGTGGAACAGGATCCAATCAGCCCCAGCATTTT. This encodes CASGTGSNQPQHF.

The V and J genes are TRBV14 and TRBJ1-1, with TRBD1 matching over 8 bases. V was clipped by 4 bases and J by 4 bases; unmatched bases: 8. Germline CDR1 SGHDN, CDR2 FVKESK. The CDR3 has 15 residues. This chain's CDR3 is CASSLRGRDVTEAFF. CDR3 sequence (DNA): TGTGCCAGCAGCCTCAGGGGGCGCGACGTCACTGAAGCTTTCTTT. The entire variable domain, with the rest obtained from reference TRBV14 and TRBJ1-1, is as follows: EAGVTQFPSHSVIEKGQTVTLRCDPISGHDNLYWYRRVMGKEIKFLLHFVKESKQDESGMPNNRFLAERTGGTYSTLKVQPAELEDSGVYFCASSLRGRDVTEAFFGQGTRLTVV.

This clonotype was seen a handful of times. This chain uses TRBV29-1 with TRBJ2-7, with 9 nucleotides matching TRBD1. The V segment lost 3 bases and the J segment 2 bases; nucleotides outside the gene matches: 2. There are 13 residues in the CDR3. Germline V CDR1 and CDR2: SQVTM, ANQGSEA. In nucleotides, the CDR3 is TGCAGCGTTGAGGGACAGGGAGCCTACGAGCAGTACTTC. It codes for CSVEGQGAYEQYF.

This clonotype was detected many times. CDR3 in amino acids: CASRPIAGSTDTQYF. In DNA, the CDR3 is TGCGCCAGCAGACCTATCGCGGGAAGCACAGATACGCAGTATTTT. The chain uses TRBV4-3 and TRBJ2-3; D possibly corresponds to TRBD2 (6 bases). Germline assignment: CDR1 LGHNA and CDR2 YSLEER. The CDR3 covers 15 residues. V dropped 6 bases and J dropped 0 bases, with 13 bases sitting between them.

There are many counts of this clonotype. The chain employs TRBV3-1 and TRBJ2-1, with 7 positions matching TRBD2. The CDR3 is made up of 13 amino acids. Germline V gene sequence: CDR1 LGHDT, CDR2 YNNKEL (reference sequence). Losses at the gene ends were 6 bases for V and 3 bases for J; bases not matched to a gene: 2. The CDR3 region has the DNA TGTGCCAGCAGGACTAGCAGCTACAATGAGCAGTTCTTC. It translates to CASRTSSYNEQFF.

In this sample, this clonotype turned up many times. The chain employs TRBV27 and TRBJ2-1; D remains ambiguous. V was shortened by 4 bases and J by 7 bases, with 11 bases between the two germline ends. The CDR3 consists of 13 residues. The germline gives CDR1 MNHEY, CDR2 SMNVEV (reference sequence). The CDR3 loop is CASSSHLTNEQFF. CDR3 nucleotides: TGTGCCAGCAGTTCCCACCTCACTAATGAGCAGTTCTTC.

A few counts support this clonotype. V and J are TRBV6-6 and TRBJ2-1; D remains ambiguous. Germline V gene data show CDR1 as MNHNY and CDR2 as SVGAGI (reference sequence). Trimming removed 2 bases at V and 13 bases at J, with 15 bases between. This CDR3 comprises 13 residues. CDR3 residues: CASSYTETSYQFF. The CDR3, as DNA: TGTGCCAGCAGTTACACGGAGACCTCCTATCAGTTCTTC.

The rearrangement links TRBV9 to TRBJ1-4, with 8 bases lining up with TRBD1. The CDR3 runs 14 residues. With 1 base clipped from V and 7 bases from J, the junction kept 3 bases outside the gene matches. Per germline, CDR1 SGDLS and CDR2 YYNGEE. The CDR3 region has the DNA TGTGCCAGCAGCGTATCAGGGGGCGCTGAAAAACTGTTTTTT. Its protein is CASSVSGGAEKLFF. Using reference TRBV9 and TRBJ1-4 for the parts outside the CDR3, the full variable domain is DSGVTQTPKHLITATGQRVTLRCSPRSGDLSVYWYQQSLDQGLQFLIQYYNGEERAKGNILERFSAQQFPDLHSELNLSSLELGDSALYFCASSVSGGAEKLFFGSGTQLSVL.